The rows below give T cell receptor beta chains drawn from one sample of a study of cytomegalovirus exposure and HLA in healthy donors. The repertoire was sequenced with immunoSEQ multiplex PCR; TCRdb's copy has only in-frame clones and lacks some. The table shows about 210,000 clones, with about four fifths occurring only once. Sequencing used PBMCs. These receptors came from a man aged 35 to 55 in good health and CMV-seropositive. The CDR3 runs from the conserved cysteine through the conserved F or W. Each record gives: J gene, V gene, D gene, clone size, CDR3 protein, CDR3 DNA. A D gene is named only where the DNA matches it firmly. Size values are once, few and many counts, or a class for expanded clones, and some rows have none.

J: TRBJ1-4; V: TRBV12-5; D: -; size: -; CDR3: CASGLVQGGLGKLFF; DNA: TGTGCTAGTGGTTTGGTACAGGGTGGTTTAGGAAAACTGTTTTTT
J: TRBJ1-2; V: TRBV9; D: TRBD1; size: -; CDR3: CASSESTGQDNDGYTF; DNA: TGTGCCAGCAGCGAATCCACCGGACAGGACAATGATGGCTACACCTTC
J: TRBJ1-2; V: TRBV19; D: TRBD1; size: -; CDR3: CASRAGTGPVVPSGSDGYTF; DNA: TGTGCCAGTAGAGCCGGGACAGGGCCAGTTGTCCCTAGTGGGTCTGATGGCTACACCTTC
J: TRBJ2-2; V: TRBV18; D: -; size: few; CDR3: CASSPQGGELFF; DNA: TGTGCCAGCTCACCGCAGGGAGGGGAGCTGTTTTTT
J: TRBJ2-1; V: TRBV2; D: TRBD2; size: -; CDR3: CASSGLAGVNEQFF; DNA: TGTGCCAGCAGCGGACTAGCGGGAGTGAATGAGCAGTTCTTC
J: TRBJ2-5; V: TRBV7-9; D: TRBD2; size: -; CDR3: CASTPGLAGAQETQYF; DNA: TGTGCCAGCACCCCGGGACTAGCGGGAGCTCAAGAGACCCAGTACTTC
J: TRBJ2-1; V: TRBV29-1; D: -; size: once; CDR3: CSIFPGSGYNEQFF; DNA: TGCAGCATTTTCCCCGGGAGCGGGTACAATGAGCAGTTCTTC
J: TRBJ1-1; V: TRBV6-5; D: TRBD1; size: -; CDR3: CASSYRDRENTEAFF; DNA: TGTGCCAGCAGTTACCGAGACAGGGAGAACACTGAAGCTTTCTTT
J: TRBJ2-1; V: TRBV29-1; D: -; size: once; CDR3: CSVEALGSSYNEQFF; DNA: TGCAGCGTTGAAGCCCTGGGCAGCTCCTACAATGAGCAGTTCTTC
J: TRBJ2-5; V: TRBV7-3; D: -; size: once; CDR3: CASSLFAGQETQYF; DNA: TGTGCCAGCAGCTTATTCGCGGGCCAAGAGACCCAGTACTTC
J: TRBJ1-5; V: TRBV5-1; D: TRBD1; size: -; CDR3: CASSPSTGNNQPQHF; DNA: TGCGCCAGCTCTCCTTCGACAGGGAACAATCAGCCCCAGCATTTT
J: TRBJ1-2; V: TRBV27; D: -; size: -; CDR3: CASSLRGSYGYTF; DNA: TGTGCCAGCAGTTTGAGGGGGAGCTATGGCTACACCTTC
J: TRBJ1-1; V: TRBV19; D: TRBD1; size: -; CDR3: CASSAQGAGTEAFF; DNA: TGTGCCAGTAGTGCACAGGGGGCTGGCACTGAAGCTTTCTTT
J: TRBJ1-4; V: TRBV5-1; D: -; size: -; CDR3: CASSLVSGNSNEKLFF; DNA: TGCGCCAGCAGCTTGGTTTCAGGGAACTCCAATGAAAAACTGTTTTTT
J: TRBJ1-2; V: TRBV5-8; D: -; size: -; CDR3: CASSLARAGYHYGYTF; DNA: TGTGCCAGCAGCTTGGCCAGGGCAGGGTATCACTATGGCTACACCTTC
J: TRBJ1-5; V: TRBV6-5; D: TRBD1; size: -; CDR3: CASSGDSNSNQPQHF; DNA: TGTGCCAGCAGTGGGGACAGCAATAGCAATCAGCCCCAGCATTTT
J: TRBJ2-1; V: TRBV6-4; D: TRBD2; size: -; CDR3: CASNPEGLAGLSSYNEQFF; DNA: TGTGCCAGCAACCCGGAGGGACTAGCGGGCCTTAGCTCCTACAATGAGCAGTTCTTC
J: TRBJ2-7; V: TRBV6-1; D: TRBD2; size: -; CDR3: CASSDGTSVHEQYF; DNA: TGTGCCAGCAGTGATGGGACTAGCGTCCACGAGCAGTACTTC
J: TRBJ1-2; V: TRBV2; D: -; size: -; CDR3: CASTGSGGGYTF; DNA: TGTGCCAGCACAGGGAGCGGGGGTGGCTACACCTTC
J: TRBJ2-1; V: TRBV5-1; D: TRBD1; size: -; CDR3: CASSPGQGLPTIEQFF; DNA: TGCGCCAGCAGCCCCGGACAGGGATTGCCTACAATTGAGCAGTTCTTC
J: TRBJ2-1; V: TRBV28; D: -; size: -; CDR3: CASSRAYSGHAQFF; DNA: TGTGCCAGCAGCAGGGCATATAGCGGCCACGCTCAGTTCTTC
J: TRBJ2-1; V: TRBV25-1; D: TRBD2; size: -; CDR3: CASSEWGLAAWAANEQFF; DNA: TGTGCCAGCAGTGAATGGGGACTAGCGGCCTGGGCGGCCAATGAGCAGTTCTTC
J: TRBJ1-2; V: TRBV7-9; D: TRBD1; size: -; CDR3: CASSSNRGENNYGYTF; DNA: TGTGCCAGCAGCTCTAACAGGGGCGAAAATAACTATGGCTACACCTTC
J: TRBJ1-1; V: TRBV7-3; D: -; size: -; CDR3: CASSLGRGNTEAFF; DNA: TGTGCCAGCAGCTTAGGGAGGGGGAACACTGAAGCTTTCTTT
J: TRBJ2-5; V: TRBV5-6; D: -; size: -; CDR3: CASSLAGGETQYF; DNA: TGTGCCAGCAGCTTGGCAGGGGGGGAGACCCAGTACTTC
J: TRBJ1-2; V: TRBV13; D: -; size: -; CDR3: CASSRRGSRYGYTF; DNA: TGTGCCAGCAGCCGGAGGGGTTCTCGGTATGGCTACACCTTC
J: TRBJ2-1; V: TRBV30; D: -; size: -; CDR3: CAWTGSYNEQFF; DNA: TGTGCCTGGACAGGTTCCTACAATGAGCAGTTCTTC
J: TRBJ1-1; V: TRBV29-1; D: -; size: -; CDR3: CSVQRNTEAFF; DNA: TGCAGCGTTCAGCGGAACACTGAAGCTTTCTTT
J: TRBJ1-1; V: TRBV14; D: -; size: few; CDR3: CASSQEGRANTEAFF; DNA: TGTGCCAGCAGCCAAGAGGGCAGAGCGAACACTGAAGCTTTCTTT
J: TRBJ2-1; V: TRBV27; D: TRBD2; size: -; CDR3: CASSFLAGGLYNEQFF; DNA: TGTGCCAGCAGTTTCCTAGCGGGAGGGCTCTACAATGAGCAGTTCTTC
J: TRBJ2-3; V: TRBV2; D: TRBD1; size: -; CDR3: CANPGQGTDTQYF; DNA: TGTGCCAACCCGGGACAGGGCACAGATACGCAGTATTTT
J: TRBJ2-1; V: TRBV7-9; D: -; size: few; CDR3: CASSSTSGSPISNEQFF; DNA: TGTGCCAGCAGCTCTACCTCCGGGTCCCCAATATCCAATGAGCAGTTCTTC
J: TRBJ2-6; V: TRBV5-1; D: -; size: -; CDR3: CASSLQGTGANVLTF; DNA: TGCGCCAGCAGTTTACAGGGAACTGGGGCCAACGTCCTGACTTTC
J: TRBJ2-3; V: TRBV7-9; D: TRBD1; size: once; CDR3: CASSLPLGTGTDTQYF; DNA: TGTGCCAGCAGCTTACCCCTCGGGACAGGCACAGATACGCAGTATTTT
J: TRBJ2-3; V: TRBV7-8; D: -; size: -; CDR3: CASSLYARGSQRTDTQYF; DNA: TGTGCCAGCAGCTTATATGCCAGAGGAAGCCAACGCACAGATACGCAGTATTTT
J: TRBJ2-7; V: TRBV9; D: TRBD2; size: -; CDR3: CASSVGSGGSYEQYF; DNA: TGTGCCAGCAGCGTAGGTAGCGGGGGATCCTACGAGCAGTACTTC
J: TRBJ2-1; V: TRBV19; D: TRBD1; size: -; CDR3: CASSKWQGDNEQFF; DNA: TGTGCCAGTAGTAAATGGCAGGGGGACAATGAGCAGTTCTTC
J: TRBJ1-2; V: TRBV7-9; D: -; size: -; CDR3: CASSLAGGLLYGYTF; DNA: TGTGCCAGCAGCTTAGCGGGAGGCCTACTCTATGGCTACACCTTC
J: TRBJ1-1; V: TRBV6-5; D: -; size: -; CDR3: CASSYGREVYTEAFF; DNA: TGTGCCAGCAGTTACGGCAGGGAGGTTTACACTGAAGCTTTCTTT
J: TRBJ2-5; V: TRBV5-5; D: -; size: -; CDR3: CASSSPPGETQYF; DNA: TGTGCCAGCAGCTCTCCCCCCGGGGAGACCCAGTACTTC
J: TRBJ2-7; V: TRBV30; D: TRBD2; size: few; CDR3: CAWRPSGRNSYEQYF; DNA: TGTGCCTGGAGGCCTAGCGGGAGGAACTCCTACGAGCAGTACTTC
J: TRBJ1-2; V: TRBV29-1; D: TRBD1; size: -; CDR3: CSVEDRTGFGYTF; DNA: TGCAGCGTTGAAGATCGGACAGGGTTTGGCTACACCTTC
J: TRBJ1-2; V: TRBV21-1; D: -; size: -; CDR3: CASSIGGAGYGYTF; DNA: TGTGCCAGCAGCATTGGCGGGGCGGGATATGGCTACACCTTC
J: TRBJ1-2; V: TRBV6-1; D: -; size: few; CDR3: CASSEESGDGYTF; DNA: TGTGCCAGCAGTGAAGAGTCAGGGGACGGCTACACCTTC
J: TRBJ2-6; V: TRBV27; D: TRBD1; size: -; CDR3: CASSISGTGMSGANVLTF; DNA: TGTGCCAGCAGTATAAGCGGGACAGGGATGTCTGGGGCCAACGTCCTGACTTTC
J: TRBJ1-2; V: TRBV10-1; D: -; size: -; CDR3: CASSESTGYGYTF; DNA: TGCGCCAGCAGTGAGTCGACCGGGTACGGCTACACCTTC
J: TRBJ2-3; V: TRBV10-1; D: TRBD2; size: -; CDR3: CASSGRTSGRLYF; DNA: TGCGCCAGCAGTGGCCGGACTAGCGGGAGACTGTATTTT
J: TRBJ1-1; V: TRBV30; D: -; size: -; CDR3: CAWSRGTEAFF; DNA: TGTGCCTGGAGCAGAGGCACTGAAGCTTTCTTT
J: TRBJ2-5; V: TRBV25-1; D: TRBD1; size: -; CDR3: CASLGTDQETQYF; DNA: TGTGCCAGCCTCGGGACAGACCAAGAGACCCAGTACTTC